Here is one TCR beta chain with its context. Its matching antigen is unknown. Donors were healthy HIV-negative adults without recently reported acute infections or vaccinations. The sample comes from a study of shared clonotypes between healthy human individuals. Study findings and constraints: The study found roughly 5.3% of naive CD4 clonotypes shared across several donors.

Profiling relied on immunoSEQ multiplex PCR, and the TCRdb table lists in-frame clones only, not all of them. The table lists roughly 700,000 clones, around 72% of them singletons, with about 1.7% in the top ten. Germline CDR1 SNHLY, CDR2 FYNNEI. This CDR3 contains 15 residues. Deletions cut 5 bases from V and 0 bases from J, with 10 bases between. Sequencing was performed on memory CD4+ T cells sorted from blood. Subset noted: CD45RA-negative fraction. The chain uses TRBV2 and TRBJ2-2; the D call may be TRBD1 or TRBD2 (5 bases each). The source of this sequence is a woman aged 25 to 39 in good health. In DNA form, the CDR3 reads TGTGCCAGCAGTTGGGGGAGTTCGAACACCGGGGAGCTGTTTTTT. Translated: CASSWGSSNTGELFF.